This T cell receptor (beta chain) appears in the sequencing data of a study of beta chain features in type 1 diabetes. The sequenced template was cDNA made from the entire isolated RNA. Sequencing used immunoSEQ multiplex PCR; TCRdb keeps in-frame clones, though not all of them. This sample carries around 190,000 clones, about an eighth of them seen once, and the ten largest clones take around 0.63%. This clone has a handful of counts. The CDR3 consists of 18 residues. Per the germline V gene, CDR1 is SEHNR and CDR2 is FQNEAQ (reference sequence). The V gene end was trimmed by 4 bases and the J gene end by 4 bases; junction bases not matched to a gene: 12. Purity of each sorted population was above 98%.

The TCR sequence derives from a young woman in good health. The sequencing input was central memory CD4+ T cells from blood. The rearrangement links TRBV7-9 to TRBJ2-6; TRBD2 aligns across 8 bases. This chain's CDR3 is CASSSPGGALLGANVLTF. Written as DNA, the CDR3 is TGTGCCAGCAGCTCGCCGGGGGGGGCGCTACTAGGGGCCAACGTCCTGACTTTC. Full variable domain (rest looked up from reference TRBV7-9 and TRBJ2-6): DTGVSQNPRHKITKRGQNVTFRCDPISEHNRLYWYRQTLGQGPEFLTYFQNEAQLEKSRLLSDRFSAERPKGSFSTLEIQRTEQGDSAMYLCASSSPGGALLGANVLTFGAGSRLTVL.